This T cell receptor beta chain was profiled in a study of blood T cell repertoires in COVID-19. Study details: COVID-19 samples collected from the United States, Italy and Spain covered acute and convalescent phases.

Assay used: immunoSEQ multiplex PCR; TCRdb lists only in-frame clones, some missing. This sample has roughly 200,000 clones, with roughly 89% found just once. Trimming cost V 4 bases and J 6 bases, with 16 bases left between them. CDR1 and CDR2 (germline): SGHRS, YFSETQ. This CDR3 region has 15 residues. The genes are TRBV5-1 and TRBJ2-2, with D unclear. The sample taken for sequencing was peripheral blood. This TCR was recovered from a man in his fifties or sixties with acute or convalescent COVID-19. The CDR3 sequence is CASSLWLGAAGELFF. The CDR3 coding sequence is TGCGCCAGCAGCCTCTGGTTGGGTGCGGCCGGGGAGCTGTTTTTT. The complete variable domain, with remaining parts taken from reference TRBV5-1 and TRBJ2-2, reads KAGVTQTPRYLIKTRGQQVTLSCSPISGHRSVSWYQQTPGQGLQFLFEYFSETQRNKGNFPGRFSGRQFSNSRSEMNVSTLELGDSALYLCASSLWLGAAGELFFGEGSRLTVL.